One sample yielded the 2 T cell receptor beta chains listed below, sequenced in a study of T cell repertoires in cytomegalovirus infection. TCRdb itself ran the reads through MiXCR, one entry per CDR3 protein. The sample includes some 170,000 distinct CDR3 sequences, about a sixth of them seen just once. Sequencing used CD8+ T cells from PBMCs. The origin of the receptors is a human donor in good health (CMV status not recorded). Some clones in this sample may be carry-over from other donors' samples.

The rearrangement links TRBV7-9 to TRBJ2-1; D unclear. The CDR3 consists of 16 residues. V lost 1 base and J 0 bases, leaving 10 bases between the germline ends. Germline V gives CDR1 SEHNR, CDR2 FQNEAQ (reference sequence). CDR3 coding DNA: TGTGCCAGCAGCTTAGTTGTGGGGATCTCCTACAATGAGCAGTTCTTC. Its translation is CASSLVVGISYNEQFF.

This clonotype was recorded a few times. The J gene is TRBJ1-2, the V gene TRBV10-3; TRBD1 agrees at 11 bases. The CDR3 runs 19 residues. Germline loops: CDR1 ENHRY, CDR2 SYGVKD. V was clipped by 6 bases and J by 0 bases; unmatched bases: 15. Here the CDR3 DNA reads TGTGCCATCAGGACTCCCTTTATCCGGGACAGGGGGGCTAACTATGGCTACACCTTC. It translates to CAIRTPFIRDRGANYGYTF.